This is a list of T cell receptor beta chains from one sample in a study of blood T cell repertoires in COVID-19. Sequencing was performed with immunoSEQ multiplex PCR; in TCRdb, only in-frame clones are kept and a portion is missing. The sample has some 250,000 clones, roughly nine tenths seen once; the top ten hold roughly 12%. Material for sequencing was peripheral blood. These receptors originate from a woman in her 30s with COVID-19, enrolled during active disease. The CDR3 runs from the conserved cysteine through the conserved F or W. D genes are given only for firm matches. Expanded clones get a size class; other rows say once, few or many, or leave the size out.

>NA|TRBJ2-3|TRBV5-1|TRBD2
TGCGCCAGCAGCTTAGGGACTAGCGGGGGGACAGATACGCAGTATTTT
CASSLGTSGGTDTQYF
>NA|TRBJ1-1|TRBV5-4|TRBD1
TGTGCCAGCAGCTCTCCGGGACAGCTGAACACTGAAGCTTTCTTT
CASSSPGQLNTEAFF
>NA|TRBJ2-2|TRBV7-9|NA
TGTGCCAGCAGCCTGGCCATAATGAACACCGGGGAGCTGTTTTTT
CASSLAIMNTGELFF
>NA|TRBJ2-1|TRBV28|TRBD1
TGTGCCAGCAGGGCGTGGGACAGCTACAATGAGCAGTTCTTC
CASRAWDSYNEQFF
>NA|TRBJ1-1|TRBV6-2/TRBV6-3|NA
TGTGCCAGCAGCCCTCCGACTCCGGCGACAGCGAACACTGAAGCTTTCTTT
CASSPPTPATANTEAFF
>NA|TRBJ2-3|TRBV19|TRBD2
TGTGCCAGTATGGCATCGGCGGGGGGGTTTGCAGATACGCAGTATTTT
CASMASAGGFADTQYF
>NA|TRBJ2-7|TRBV4-2|TRBD2
TGTGCCAGCAGCCGAAGCGGGGGGGCGGCCTACGAGCAGTACTTC
CASSRSGGAAYEQYF
>NA|TRBJ2-7|TRBV27|NA
TGTGCCAGCAGTAAACCAGGGCCCTACGAGCAGTACTTC
CASSKPGPYEQYF
>NA|TRBJ2-5|TRBV6-5|NA
TGTGCCAGCAGTATCGAGGGGGGGAGGGAGACCCAGTACTTC
CASSIEGGRETQYF
>NA|TRBJ2-1|TRBV11-2|NA
TGTGCCAGCAGCTTATTCCTGGGGCCCAGTGAGCAGTTCTTC
CASSLFLGPSEQFF
>NA|TRBJ2-3|TRBV11-2|NA
TGTGCCAGCAGCTTAGAGGGCCGGGGGACTTCCACAGATACGCAGTATTTT
CASSLEGRGTSTDTQYF
>NA|TRBJ2-2|TRBV9|TRBD2
TGTGCCAGCAGCCCCCGGTCGAGCGGGGGCACCGGGGAGCTGTTTTTT
CASSPRSSGGTGELFF
>NA|TRBJ1-5|TRBV4-2|NA
TGTGCCAGCAGCCAAGCGAGGGGGCAGCCCCAGCATTTT
CASSQARGQPQHF
>NA|TRBJ1-1|TRBV2|TRBD1
TGTGCCAGCAGTGGAGGGACAGCTGTTAACACTGAAGCTTTCTTT
CASSGGTAVNTEAFF
>NA|TRBJ2-7|TRBV10-2|NA
TGCGCCACCAGGGACATTTCCTACGAGCAGTACTTC
CATRDISYEQYF
>NA|TRBJ2-3|TRBV13|TRBD2
TGTGCCAGCAGCCTACCCGGGGCGGGGGTTAACACAGATACGCAGTATTTT
CASSLPGAGVNTDTQYF
>few|TRBJ1-2|TRBV14|TRBD1
TGTGCCAGCAGCCAAGGGACAGGCACCATCTATGGCTACACCTTC
CASSQGTGTIYGYTF
>NA|TRBJ1-1|TRBV10-3|TRBD1
TGTGCCATCAGTACAGGGGGCAGCGAAGCTTTCTTT
CAISTGGSEAFF
>NA|TRBJ2-7|TRBV5-6|TRBD1
TGTGCCAGCAGCGGCGGGACAGGGTGGGCCGAGCAGTACTTC
CASSGGTGWAEQYF
>NA|TRBJ1-2|TRBV4-1|NA
TGCGCCAGCAGCCTTCGGGAAAGTTCCGCCTATGGCTACACCTTC
CASSLRESSAYGYTF
>once|TRBJ2-1|TRBV7-8|TRBD2
TGTGCCAGCAGCTTAGCGGGGGGGAAGAGGAATGAGCAGTTCTTC
CASSLAGGKRNEQFF
>NA|TRBJ2-6|TRBV29-1|TRBD1
TGCAGCGTTCAACAGGGGACTGGGGCCAACGTCCTGACTTTC
CSVQQGTGANVLTF
>NA|TRBJ1-2|TRBV7-2|NA
TGTGCCAGCAGCTTAGAGGCGACAGTTAGCTATGGCTACACCTTC
CASSLEATVSYGYTF
>NA|TRBJ2-3|TRBV18|TRBD2
TGTGCCAGCTCACGGGGACTACGCACAGATACGCAGTATTTT
CASSRGLRTDTQYF
>NA|TRBJ1-1|TRBV6-5|NA
TGTGCCAGCAGTTCTCAGGGGACTGAAGCTTTCTTT
CASSSQGTEAFF
>NA|TRBJ2-1|TRBV19|TRBD2
TGTGCCAGTAGTCGGGAGGGGGGGTTCTTC
CASSREGGFF
>NA|TRBJ2-7|TRBV5-4|TRBD1
TGTGCCAGCAGCACTGGACAGGGACACTACGAGCAGTACTTC
CASSTGQGHYEQYF
>few|TRBJ1-1|TRBV6-5|TRBD1
TGTGCCAGCAGACCCCACGCCAGACAGGGGTTAGCTTTCTTT
CASRPHARQGLAFF
>NA|TRBJ1-2|TRBV7-9|NA
TGTGCCAGCAGCTTATATCGCGATGGCTACACCTTC
CASSLYRDGYTF
>NA|TRBJ2-1|TRBV11-2|TRBD1
TGTGCCAGCAGCCCCGGGACAGGGGTAGGCTATGAGCAGTTCTTC
CASSPGTGVGYEQFF
>once|TRBJ2-5|TRBV6-5|TRBD2
TGTGCCAGCCGCACACAGACTAGCGGGGAAGAGACCCAGTACTTC
CASRTQTSGEETQYF
>NA|TRBJ2-7|TRBV6-5|NA
TGTGCCAGCAGGCCCGCCCCCACAGGCGAGCAGTACTTC
CASRPAPTGEQYF
>NA|TRBJ2-6|TRBV6-1|NA
TGTGCCAGCAGTGAAATTGGCAGGGTTAGCTCTGGGGCCAACGTCCTGACTTTC
CASSEIGRVSSGANVLTF
>once|TRBJ2-5|TRBV7-9|NA
TGTGCCAGCAGCTTTATGGAGACCCAGTACTTC
CASSFMETQYF
>NA|TRBJ1-2|TRBV6-5|NA
TGTGCCAGCAGTCCTGGAACAGTGGGCGGCTACACCTTC
CASSPGTVGGYTF
>once|TRBJ2-3|TRBV11-2|NA
TGTGCCAGCAGCTCCCTAGAGAGCACAGATACGCAGTATTTT
CASSSLESTDTQYF
>few|TRBJ2-7|TRBV2|TRBD2
TGTGCCAGCAGCTCGGGACTATTCTACGAGCAGTACTTC
CASSSGLFYEQYF
>NA|TRBJ2-3|TRBV9|NA
TGTGCCAGCAGCGTAGTATCCACAGATACGCAGTATTTT
CASSVVSTDTQYF
>NA|TRBJ2-2|TRBV6-5|TRBD2
TGTGCCAGCACCACCTGGGAGGGATATGACGGGGAGCTGTTTTTT
CASTTWEGYDGELFF
>NA|TRBJ1-6|TRBV3-1/TRBV3-2|TRBD1
TGTGCCAGCAGCCAAGGGGCCGGGACAGTCACTTCTAATTCACCCCTCCACTTT
CASSQGAGTVTSNSPLHF
>NA|TRBJ2-5|TRBV2|TRBD2
TGTGCCAGCATGTGGGGTGAGCGGGGGGCCCGTGGCGAGGAGACCCAGTACTTC
CASMWGERGARGEETQYF
>NA|TRBJ2-4|TRBV11-2|NA
TGTGCCAGCAGCTTAGTCTTGGGGGGAAACATTCAGTACTTC
CASSLVLGGNIQYF
>NA|TRBJ1-2|TRBV5-5|TRBD1
TGTGCCAGCAGCACGGCTGGACAGGGGGCAGGCTACACCTTC
CASSTAGQGAGYTF
>NA|TRBJ2-3|TRBV3-1/TRBV3-2|NA
TGTGCCAGCAGCCACTCGACAGAAACAGATACGCAGTATTTT
CASSHSTETDTQYF
>few|TRBJ2-2|TRBV19|TRBD1
TGTGCCAGTACGCCAGGCAGGACAGGGGCATACGGGGAGCTGTTTTTT
CASTPGRTGAYGELFF
>NA|TRBJ1-4|TRBV5-1|TRBD1
TGCGCCAGCAGCGTCACCCAGGGGGCTACGAATGAAAAACTGTTTTTT
CASSVTQGATNEKLFF
>NA|TRBJ1-2|TRBV19|NA
TGTGCCAGTAGTATCGAAACCTGGTTTGGTCCCCAACGGGACTATGGCTACACCTTC
CASSIETWFGPQRDYGYTF
>once|TRBJ1-6|TRBV19|NA
TGTGCCAGTAGTAGACTGACAGGAACCAATTCACCCCTCCACTTT
CASSRLTGTNSPLHF
>NA|TRBJ1-2|TRBV5-5|NA
TGTGCCAGCAGCTCAAGGACAGAGGGCTACACCTTC
CASSSRTEGYTF
>once|TRBJ2-5|TRBV5-4|TRBD2
TGTGCCAGCAGCTCGGGACTAGCGATAGAGACCCAGTACTTC
CASSSGLAIETQYF
>once|TRBJ2-5|TRBV2|TRBD1
TGTGCCAACCGACCGGGACAGGGCCAAGAGACCCAGTACTTC
CANRPGQGQETQYF
>NA|TRBJ2-7|TRBV6-1|TRBD2
TGTGCCAGCAGTGAAGCGCCTAGCGGGGCTTACGAGCAGTACTTC
CASSEAPSGAYEQYF
>NA|TRBJ1-1|TRBV19|NA
TGTGCCAGCAAGAACACTGAAGCTTTCTTT
CASKNTEAFF